This is a list of T cell receptor beta chains from one sample in a study of T cells in Graves' hyperthyroidism and ophthalmopathy. TCRdb re-called the multiplex PCR reads through MiXCR, storing one row per CDR3 protein. The table shows a few hundred thousand distinct CDR3 sequences, with 17% occurring only once. The source material was blood. The receptors stem from a woman aged 55-75 years with Graves' ophthalmopathy. Each CDR3 is given with its conserved first and last residue. D genes are given only for firm matches. Size is stated for part of the rows, as once, few or many counts, or as a class when the clone is expanded.

D gene	clone size	V gene	J gene	CDR3 protein
-	-	TRBV19	TRBJ1-2	CASSITNPDRYTF
-	-	TRBV5-1	TRBJ2-1	CASRLSGPDNEQFF
-	-	TRBV10-2	TRBJ2-1	CASSLRQQGNEQFF
-	few	TRBV4-1	TRBJ2-7	CASSLAFGAPFSQYF
-	-	TRBV20-1	TRBJ2-2	CSAKERTNTGELFF
-	many	TRBV7-2	TRBJ2-2	CASSPNRENTGELFF
-	-	TRBV20-1	TRBJ2-7	CSASPLDRTSSYEQYF
-	-	TRBV7-9	TRBJ2-7	CATTGDNFYEQYF
-	many	TRBV7-2	TRBJ1-4	CASSGRLTRGEKLFF
TRBD1	-	TRBV6-2/TRBV6-3	TRBJ1-5	CASSYRPGGSYDDQPQHF
TRBD2	many	TRBV6-2/TRBV6-3	TRBJ2-1	CASSLLGRERNNEQFF
TRBD1	-	TRBV12-3/TRBV12-4	TRBJ2-5	CASSLGQGREETQYF
-	many	TRBV5-5	TRBJ2-7	CASSSLRDSYEQYF
TRBD2	-	TRBV4-3	TRBJ2-1	CASSPGGNTYNEQFF